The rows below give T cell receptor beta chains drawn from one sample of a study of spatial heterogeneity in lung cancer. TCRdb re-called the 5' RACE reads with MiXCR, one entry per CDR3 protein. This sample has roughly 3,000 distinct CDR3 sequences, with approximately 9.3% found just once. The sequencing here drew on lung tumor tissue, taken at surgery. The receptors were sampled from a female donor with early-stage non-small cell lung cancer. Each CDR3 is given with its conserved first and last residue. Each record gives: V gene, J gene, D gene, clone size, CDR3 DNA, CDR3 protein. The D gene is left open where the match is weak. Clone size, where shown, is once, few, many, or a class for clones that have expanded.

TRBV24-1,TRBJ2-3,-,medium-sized,TGTGCCACCAGTGATTCCAGGGTCACAGATACGCAGTATTTT,CATSDSRVTDTQYF
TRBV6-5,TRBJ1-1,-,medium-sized,TGTGCCAGCACTTTAAAAGGGGTCGCTGAAGCTTTCTTT,CASTLKGVAEAFF
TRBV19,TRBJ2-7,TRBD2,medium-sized,TGTGCCAGTAGTCCCGGCGGGGGGCGCATCTACGAGCAGTACTTC,CASSPGGGRIYEQYF
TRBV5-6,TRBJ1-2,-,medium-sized,TGTGCCAGCAGCCCGACAGGACAGCCGGGCTACACCTTC,CASSPTGQPGYTF
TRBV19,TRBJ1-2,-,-,TGTGCCAGTAGTCCGGGGAACTTCTATGGCTACACCTTC,CASSPGNFYGYTF
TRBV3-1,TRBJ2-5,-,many,TGTGCCAGCAGCCGAGGGGGGACCCAGTACTTC,CASSRGGTQYF
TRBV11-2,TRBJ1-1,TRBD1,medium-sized,TGTGCCAGCAGCTTAGCCTCAGGGGGAACTGAAGCTTTCTTT,CASSLASGGTEAFF
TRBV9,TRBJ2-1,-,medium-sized,TGTGCCAGCAGCGTAGAGGAGGGGGCCTTTAATGAGCAGTTCTTC,CASSVEEGAFNEQFF
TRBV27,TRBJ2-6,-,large,TGTGCCTCCGGGGGGCGCCGCTCTGGGGCCAACGTCCTGACTTTC,CASGGRRSGANVLTF
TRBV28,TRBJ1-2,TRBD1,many,TGTGCCAGCAGTTTCCGACAGGGGGGCGGCTACACCTTC,CASSFRQGGGYTF
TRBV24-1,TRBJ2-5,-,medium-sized,TGTGCCACCAGTGAACCGGGGCAAGAGACCCAGTACTTC,CATSEPGQETQYF
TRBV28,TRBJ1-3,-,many,TGTGCCACCCACGGCGGCTTCTCGACGAACACCATATATTTT,CATHGGFSTNTIYF
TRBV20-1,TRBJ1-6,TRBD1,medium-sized,TGCAGTGCTAGAGACGGGACAGGGGGAAATTCACCCCTCCACTTT,CSARDGTGGNSPLHF
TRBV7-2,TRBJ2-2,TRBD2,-,TGTGCCAGCAGCTTAACTAGCGGGGTGAACACCGGGGAGCTGTTTTTT,CASSLTSGVNTGELFF
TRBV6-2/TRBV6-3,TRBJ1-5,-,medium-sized,TGTGCCAGCAGTAGAAATTCTAGGAATCAGCCCCAGCATTTT,CASSRNSRNQPQHF
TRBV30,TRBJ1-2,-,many,TGTGCCTGGGAACAGATTGTCGGGACGAACTATGGCTACACCTTC,CAWEQIVGTNYGYTF
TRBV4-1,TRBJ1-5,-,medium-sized,TGCGCCAGCAGCCAAGGATCCCGTCGGGACGGCAATCAGCCCCAGCATTTT,CASSQGSRRDGNQPQHF
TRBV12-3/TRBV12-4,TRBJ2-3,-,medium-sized,TGTGCCAGCAGTTTAGAGTCGGGCCTAGGTAGCACAGATACGCAGTATTTT,CASSLESGLGSTDTQYF
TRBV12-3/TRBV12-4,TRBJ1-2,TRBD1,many,TGTGCCAGCAGTTTACAACAGGGGGCACACTATGGCTACACCTTC,CASSLQQGAHYGYTF
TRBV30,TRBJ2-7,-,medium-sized,TGTGCCTGGGGGCCACAGGGAGGCGAGCAGTACTTC,CAWGPQGGEQYF
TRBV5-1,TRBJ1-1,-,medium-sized,TGCGCCAGCAGCTCAAGTCCGAAAGGACAAACAAATGAAGCTTTCTTT,CASSSSPKGQTNEAFF
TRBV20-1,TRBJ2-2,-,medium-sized,TGCAGTGCTAGAGATTTTTCGGGTTCCGGGGAGCTGTTTTTT,CSARDFSGSGELFF
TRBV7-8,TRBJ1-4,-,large,TGTGCCAGCAGCTTAGTGGGGGGAACTAATGAAAAACTGTTTTTT,CASSLVGGTNEKLFF
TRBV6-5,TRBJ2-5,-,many,TGTGCCAGCAGCCACCAAGAGACCCAGTACTTC,CASSHQETQYF
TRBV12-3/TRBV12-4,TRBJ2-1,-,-,TGTGCCAGCAGTTTAGAGGGATTGGGTAGTATGTACAATGAGCAGTTCTTC,CASSLEGLGSMYNEQFF
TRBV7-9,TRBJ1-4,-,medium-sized,TGTGCCAGCAGACCAGGGAGGGTTCGAGAAAAACTGTTTTTT,CASRPGRVREKLFF
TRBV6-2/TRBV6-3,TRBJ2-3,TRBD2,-,TGTGCCAGCAGTTTTCCGGGACTAAGTACGCAGTATTTT,CASSFPGLSTQYF
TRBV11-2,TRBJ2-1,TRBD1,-,TGTGCCAGCAGCGGGGGACAGGGTAATGAGCAGTTCTTC,CASSGGQGNEQFF
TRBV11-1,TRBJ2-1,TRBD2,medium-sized,TGTGCCAGCAGCTCCCCGCAGGGTTACGGGGGGGGACGGAATGAGCAGTTCTTC,CASSSPQGYGGGRNEQFF
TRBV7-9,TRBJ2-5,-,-,TGTGCCAGCAGCTTAAAGGGCTTGGTGGGAGAGACCCAGTACTTC,CASSLKGLVGETQYF
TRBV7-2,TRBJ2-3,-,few,TGTGCCAGCAGCTTCTCGGCGGTTGGAGATACGCAGTATTTT,CASSFSAVGDTQYF
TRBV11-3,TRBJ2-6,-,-,TGTGCCAGCAGCTTAGGCACAACTGGGGCCAACGTCCTGACTTTC,CASSLGTTGANVLTF
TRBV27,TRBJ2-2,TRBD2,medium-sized,TGTGCCAGCAGTTTCTCTAGCGGGGGGGCGTACACCGGGGAGCTGTTTTTT,CASSFSSGGAYTGELFF
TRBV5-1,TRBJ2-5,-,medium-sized,TGCGCCACCTGCAGTGTTCCGGGTGGGGTTGAGACCCAGTACTTC,CATCSVPGGVETQYF
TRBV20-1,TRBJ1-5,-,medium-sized,TGCAGTGCTAGAGACGGGGGTAGGAGCAATCAGCCCCAGCATTTT,CSARDGGRSNQPQHF
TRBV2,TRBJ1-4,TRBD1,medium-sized,TGTGCCAGCAGTGGAGGGGGCATTGAAAAACTGTTTTTT,CASSGGGIEKLFF
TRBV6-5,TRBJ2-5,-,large,TGTGCCAGCAGGGACCGGGGAGGACCTAATCAAGAGACCCAGTACTTC,CASRDRGGPNQETQYF
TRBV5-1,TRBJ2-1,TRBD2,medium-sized,TGCGCCAGCAGCTCGGCGGGGGGAAATGAGCAGTTCTTC,CASSSAGGNEQFF
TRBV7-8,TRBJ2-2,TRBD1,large,TGTGCCAGCAGGGCACAGGGGCGTACCGCGAACACCGGGGAGCTGTTTTTT,CASRAQGRTANTGELFF
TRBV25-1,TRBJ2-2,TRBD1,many,TGTGCCAGCAGTGAGGACAGGGGGGACACCGGGGAGCTGTTTTTT,CASSEDRGDTGELFF
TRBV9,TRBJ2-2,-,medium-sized,TGTGCCAGCAGCGTATACGCGGGGGCGGCGTCCGGGGAGCTGTTTTTT,CASSVYAGAASGELFF
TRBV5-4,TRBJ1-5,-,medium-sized,TGTGCCAGCCTATCCGAAGGACCGAGGATGTTCCAGCCCCAGCATTTT,CASLSEGPRMFQPQHF
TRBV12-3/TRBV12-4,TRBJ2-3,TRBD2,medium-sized,TGTGCCAGCAGTTTAACTAGCGGGGGAACAGATACGCAGTATTTT,CASSLTSGGTDTQYF
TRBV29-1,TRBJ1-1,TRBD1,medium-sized,TGCAGCGTTGGAGGGACAGGGGGCACCTCGAGTACTGAAGCTTTCTTT,CSVGGTGGTSSTEAFF
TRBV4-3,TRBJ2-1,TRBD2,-,TGCGCCAGCAGCCAAGTGCTAGCGGGGGTAGCGAGCTCCTACAATGAGCAGTTCTTC,CASSQVLAGVASSYNEQFF
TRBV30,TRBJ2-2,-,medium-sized,TGTGCCTGGAGTCTGAGCGCCGGGGAGCTGTTTTTT,CAWSLSAGELFF
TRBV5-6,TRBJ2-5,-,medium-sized,TGTGCCAGCAGCTTGGGTCGCCATCCGGCCCAGTACTTC,CASSLGRHPAQYF
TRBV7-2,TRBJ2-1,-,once,TGTGCCAGCAGCTTCAAGGAGCAGTTCTTC,CASSFKEQFF
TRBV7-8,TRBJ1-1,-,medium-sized,TGTGCCAGCAGCTTACAGGCCGGCACTGAAGCTTTCTTT,CASSLQAGTEAFF
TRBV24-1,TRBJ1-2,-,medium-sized,TGTGCCACCAGTGATTTGCCCCCGGGGAGTTACACTAACTATGGCTACACCTTC,CATSDLPPGSYTNYGYTF